The 27 T cell receptor beta chains given below trace back to one sample, sequenced in a study of control samples from healthy donors and cancer patients. Assay used: immunoSEQ multiplex PCR; TCRdb lists only in-frame clones, some missing. The table lists some 120,000 clones, over 75% of them singletons. What was sequenced was blood. Receptor source: a man aged 45 to 65 in good health.

This chain links TRBV2 with TRBJ2-2; maybe TRBD1 (5 bases). The CDR3 is 15 residues long. Trimming left V 2 bases short and J 3 bases short, with 10 bases between. Germline V gives CDR1 SNHLY, CDR2 FYNNEI. CDR3 residues: CASSERPGYTGELFF. In DNA form, the CDR3 reads TGTGCCAGCAGTGAACGGCCAGGGTACACCGGGGAGCTGTTTTTT.

The chain has TRBV27 and TRBJ2-7; TRBD1 matches at 7 bases. This CDR3 contains 15 residues. CDR1 MNHEY and CDR2 SMNVEV come from the germline V gene (reference sequence). V shed 7 bases and J 0 bases; nucleotides not matched to a gene: 9. The CDR3 is CASKPGTATSYEQYF. The CDR3 bases are TGTGCCAGCAAACCAGGGACAGCAACCTCCTACGAGCAGTACTTC.

This rearrangement joins TRBV11-3 to TRBJ1-4; 10 nucleotides agree with TRBD1. Germline lookup yields CDR1 SGHNT and CDR2 YENEEA. J lost 8 bases, V lost 1 base, and 4 bases had no gene match. This CDR3 spans 15 amino acids. Written as DNA, the CDR3 is TGTGCCAGCAGCTTAGCGGGACAGGGGTTCGAAAAACTGTTTTTT. Translating it yields CASSLAGQGFEKLFF.

V gene TRBV29-1 combines with J gene TRBJ2-5, with D perhaps given as TRBD1 or TRBD2 (6 bases each). Trimming removed 7 bases at V and 0 bases at J, with 18 bases between. Per germline, CDR1 SQVTM and CDR2 ANQGSEA. The CDR3 runs to 15 residues. This chain's CDR3 is CSAGGRGKYQETQYF. The DNA of the CDR3 is TGCAGCGCCGGGGGCAGGGGCAAGTACCAAGAGACCCAGTACTTC.

The chain employs TRBV4-1 and TRBJ1-4; no definite D call. The CDR3 runs to 13 residues. V was shortened by 4 bases and J by 6 bases, with 9 bases between the two germline ends. Per germline, CDR1 MGHRA and CDR2 YSYEKL. The chain's CDR3 is CASSPLQDEKLFF. As DNA, the CDR3 is TGCGCCAGCAGCCCACTCCAAGATGAAAAACTGTTTTTT.

V is TRBV6-6 and J is TRBJ2-7; possibly TRBD2 for D (7 bases). Germline CDR1 is MNHNY and CDR2 is SVGAGI (reference sequence). Trimming removed 4 bases at V and 5 bases at J, with 18 bases between. This CDR3 is built from 15 residues. The CDR3 nucleotides read TGTGCCAGCAGTTTAGGGGGGGGGACCTCTAACGAGCAGTACTTC. It codes for CASSLGGGTSNEQYF.

The chain combines TRBV2 with TRBJ2-7; perhaps TRBD2 as D (7 bases). The V end was cut by 10 bases, the J end by 5 bases, with 18 bases between. Germline V CDR1 and CDR2: SNHLY, FYNNEI. The CDR3 is 13 residues long. CDR3 in amino acids: CATWGGAPDEQYF. CDR3 bases: TGTGCCACTTGGGGGGGGGCGCCGGACGAGCAGTACTTC. The full variable domain, with the rest looked up from reference TRBV2 and TRBJ2-7, is EPEVTQTPSHQVTQMGQEVILRCVPISNHLYFYWYRQILGQKVEFLVSFYNNEISEKSEIFDDQFSVERPDGSNFTLKIRSTKLEDSAMYFCATWGGAPDEQYFGPGTRLTVT.

V is TRBV19 and J is TRBJ1-4; no definite D call. The CDR3 is 17 amino acids. The V gene lost 1 base and the J gene lost 7 bases, with 19 bases spanning the gap. Per the germline V gene, CDR1 is LNHDA and CDR2 is SQIVND (reference sequence). For the CDR3, the DNA is TGTGCCAGTAGTATAGGTTGGGCATCCCCTGGAGGTGAAAAACTGTTTTTT. Protein product: CASSIGWASPGGEKLFF.

The J gene is TRBJ2-7, the V gene TRBV28; D is unclear. The V end lost 6 bases, the J end lost 3 bases, and 21 bases lay between the germline ends. Germline CDR1 and CDR2: MDHEN and SYDVKM. The CDR3 sequence is 16 residues long. Here the CDR3 reads CASSPLGGSSHYEQYF. The CDR3 coding sequence is TGTGCCAGCAGCCCCCTGGGCGGCAGCAGTCACTACGAGCAGTACTTC.

V usage is TRBV3-1 (or the pseudogene TRBV3-2) and J usage is TRBJ1-3; TRBD1 matches 7 bases. The germline V gene has CDR1 LGHDT and CDR2 YNNKEL (reference sequence). Unmatched junction bases numbered 9, after V lost 4 bases and J lost 0 bases. The CDR3 totals 17 residues. CDR3 residues: CASSPGQASYSGNTIYF. DNA of the CDR3: TGTGCCAGCAGCCCAGGACAGGCTTCATACTCTGGAAACACCATATATTTT.

The chain employs TRBV24-1 and TRBJ2-3; D remains ambiguous. The V gene lost 3 bases and the J gene lost 5 bases, with 11 bases spanning the gap. The CDR3 runs 14 residues. CDR1 is KGHDR and CDR2 is SFDVKD in the germline V gene. The CDR3 spells CATSDDKVRDTQYF. CDR3 sequence (DNA): TGTGCCACCAGTGATGACAAGGTTAGAGATACGCAGTATTTT.

V gene TRBV10-2 combines with J gene TRBJ2-1, with TRBD2 matching 10 bases. Germline V gene data show CDR1 as WSHSY and CDR2 as SAAADI. After removal of 6 bases from V and 7 bases from J, the junction contained 15 bases not matched to a gene. There are 17 residues in the CDR3. CDR3 loop: CASRRGSGGAIGNEQFF. In DNA, the CDR3 is TGCGCCAGCAGGAGGGGCAGCGGGGGGGCTATAGGGAATGAGCAGTTCTTC.

The rearrangement links TRBV7-3 to TRBJ2-3; the match to TRBD2 covers 8 bases. Germline V gene sequence: CDR1 SGHTA, CDR2 FQGTGA. The junction had 4 bases not matched to a gene; V was cut back by 2 bases and J by 6 bases. CDR3 length equals 14 residues. CDR3 protein: CASSLGVAGDTQYF. The DNA for the CDR3 is TGTGCCAGCAGCTTAGGAGTAGCGGGGGATACGCAGTATTTT.

This rearrangement joins TRBV4-2 to TRBJ2-1; the match to TRBD1 covers 11 bases. In germline, CDR1 is LGHNA, CDR2 YNFKEQ. CDR3 size: 16 residues. Trimming at V came to 2 bases and at J to 7 bases, leaving 7 bases not matched to a gene. The DNA for the CDR3 is TGTGCCAGCAGCCAACCGGGGGGGACAGGGGGTAATGAGCAGTTCTTC. This gives the protein CASSQPGGTGGNEQFF.

This chain joins TRBV29-1 and TRBJ2-7; 8 nucleotides agree with TRBD1. Germline V CDR1 and CDR2: SQVTM, ANQGSEA. Trimming took 6 bases from V and 3 from J; bases not matched to a gene: 4. This CDR3 is built from 12 residues. The CDR3 loop is CSVRTGNYEQYF. CDR3 bases: TGCAGCGTCCGGACAGGGAACTACGAGCAGTACTTC.

This clone has more than one count but fewer than ten. The chain is built from TRBV4-1 and TRBJ2-1, with D maybe TRBD1 (6 bases). Trimming cost V 0 bases and J 2 bases, with 14 bases left between them. The CDR3 covers 17 residues. The germline V gene has CDR1 MGHRA and CDR2 YSYEKL. CDR3 coding DNA: TGCGCCAGCAGCCAAGATAGGGGGACGAATACCTACAATGAGCAGTTCTTC. Its protein product is CASSQDRGTNTYNEQFF.

The V gene is TRBV28, the J gene TRBJ1-1, with D tentatively TRBD1 (5 bases). The germline V gene encodes CDR1 MDHEN and CDR2 SYDVKM. Between the trimmed V and J ends, which lost 9 bases and 6 bases, there was a span of 11 bases. The CDR3 contains 11 residues. The CDR3 coding sequence is TGTGCCAGTAAGAGGGACTCTGAAGCTTTCTTT. Protein: CASKRDSEAFF.

The J gene is TRBJ2-3, the V gene TRBV4-1, with no clear D. Germline CDR1 MGHRA, CDR2 YSYEKL. The CDR3 covers 15 residues. Trimming removed 3 bases at V and 4 bases at J, with 14 bases between. The CDR3 DNA is TGCGCCAGCAGCCAGAGAGAATTGGTGGCAGATACGCAGTATTTT. Encoded protein: CASSQRELVADTQYF.

With respect to this clone: The junction and the germline gene differ at one end; a read error may be behind it. The rearrangement joins TRBV7-9 to TRBJ2-6, with a possible D match to TRBD2 (7 bases). The CDR3 contains 14 residues. Per germline, CDR1 SEHNR and CDR2 FQNEAQ (reference sequence). CDR3 nucleotide sequence: TGTCCCAGCAGACGGGGGGCGGGGGCCAACGTCCTGACTTTC. Its translation: CPSRRGAGANVLTF.

This clone was recorded once. The CDR3 nucleotides are TGTGCCACGACTGAACAGGGGTCCTACGAGCAGTACTTC. This gives the protein CATTEQGSYEQYF. V usage is TRBV5-4 and J usage is TRBJ2-7, with TRBD1 identical over 7 bases. The V segment lost 9 bases and the J segment 1 base; nucleotides outside the gene matches: 7. CDR3 size: 13 residues. Germline assignment: CDR1 SGHNT and CDR2 YYREEE (reference sequence).

The V call is TRBV4-1, the J call TRBJ1-1; the D is unclear. This CDR3 has 16 amino acids. Per germline, CDR1 MGHRA and CDR2 YSYEKL. V was trimmed by 2 bases and J by 0 bases, leaving 13 bases between them. The CDR3 loop reads CASSQSNTAMNTEAFF. CDR3 DNA: TGCGCCAGCAGCCAAAGCAACACAGCCATGAACACTGAAGCTTTCTTT.

The V gene is TRBV2, the J gene TRBJ1-2, with TRBD1 identical over 9 bases. Germline V CDR1 and CDR2: SNHLY, FYNNEI. V shed 3 bases and J 7 bases; nucleotides not matched to a gene: 6. The CDR3 contains 14 residues. CDR3 nucleotide sequence: TGTGCCAGCAGTGACGGTACAGGGGGCTCTGGCTACACCTTC. Residues: CASSDGTGGSGYTF.

This sequence joins TRBV5-1 and TRBJ2-7; tentatively, D is TRBD2 (6 bases). CDR1 is SGHRS and CDR2 is YFSETQ in the germline V gene. Trimming removed 3 bases at V and 0 bases at J, with 13 bases between. The CDR3 length is 15 residues. The CDR3 bases are TGCGCCAGCAGCTCATCGGCCGGGGGCTCCTACGAGCAGTACTTC. It codes for CASSSSAGGSYEQYF.

The rearrangement links TRBV10-2 to TRBJ2-5; 7 bases match TRBD1. Germline V CDR1 and CDR2: WSHSY, SAAADI. The V segment lost 2 bases and the J segment 2 bases; nucleotides outside the gene matches: 5. The CDR3 contains 15 residues. In DNA form, the CDR3 reads TGCGCCAGCAGTGAGCCGGGACAGCCACAAGAGACCCAGTACTTC. Protein: CASSEPGQPQETQYF.

The J gene is TRBJ2-5, the V gene TRBV29-1, with D maybe TRBD1 (6 bases). The CDR3 runs to 14 residues. V was pared by 8 bases and J by 3 bases, with 19 bases between. From germline, CDR1 is SQVTM and CDR2 ANQGSEA. This chain's CDR3 is CSQGSGAREETQYF. The CDR3 bases are TGCAGCCAGGGGTCTGGGGCCCGAGAAGAGACCCAGTACTTC.

V is TRBV30 and J is TRBJ1-2; D not resolved. V was cut by 0 bases and J by 7 bases, with 12 bases left in between. In germline, CDR1 is GTSNPN, CDR2 SVGIG (reference sequence). This CDR3 has 13 residues. The CDR3 coding sequence is TGTGCCTGGAGTGTACGAGGACGGGGTGGCTACACCTTC. Protein sequence: CAWSVRGRGGYTF.

The genes are TRBV3-1 (or the pseudogene TRBV3-2) and TRBJ2-3; 8 nucleotides align to TRBD2. V dropped 4 bases and J dropped 5; count of bases not matched to a gene: 5. Germline V gene lookup returns CDR1 LGHDT and CDR2 YNNKEL (reference sequence). The CDR3 runs 14 residues. The CDR3 here is CASSRRGAGDTQYF. In DNA form, the CDR3 reads TGTGCCAGCAGCCGGCGGGGGGCGGGAGATACGCAGTATTTT.